This is a list of T cell receptor beta chains from one sample in a study of Ad26.COV2.S vaccination and SARS-CoV-2 variants. Sequencing used immunoSEQ multiplex PCR; TCRdb keeps in-frame clones, though not all of them. Of around 340,000 clones listed, 80% to 90% are singletons. Here the sequenced sample was peripheral blood, taken in a trial of Ad26.COV2.S vaccine versus placebo. The receptors here all came from a person between 18 and 60 years old who received the Ad26.COV2.S COVID-19 vaccine or a placebo. The CDR3 runs from the conserved cysteine through the conserved F or W. The order of the fields is J gene, V gene, D gene, clone size, CDR3 protein, CDR3 DNA. D genes are given only for firm matches. Clone size is not always given. Where it is, it says once, few, many or a class for expanded clones.

J gene: TRBJ2-4; V gene: TRBV28; D gene: .; clone size: .; CDR3 protein: CASTSAQQNIQYF; CDR3 DNA: TGTGCCAGCACTTCGGCCCAGCAAAACATTCAGTACTTC
J gene: TRBJ2-1; V gene: TRBV9; D gene: TRBD2; clone size: .; CDR3 protein: CASSGLAGNEQFF; CDR3 DNA: TGTGCCAGCAGCGGACTAGCGGGCAATGAGCAGTTCTTC
J gene: TRBJ1-5; V gene: TRBV28; D gene: .; clone size: .; CDR3 protein: CASTPGGGRGQPQHF; CDR3 DNA: TGTGCCAGCACCCCCGGGGGGGGGCGAGGGCAGCCCCAGCATTTT
J gene: TRBJ2-7; V gene: TRBV28; D gene: .; clone size: .; CDR3 protein: CASSQNNRYEQYF; CDR3 DNA: TGTGCCAGCAGCCAAAACAACCGCTACGAGCAGTACTTC
J gene: TRBJ2-2; V gene: TRBV19; D gene: TRBD2; clone size: .; CDR3 protein: CASSISFQREVMELFF; CDR3 DNA: TGTGCCAGTAGTATTTCGTTCCAGCGGGAGGTTATGGAGCTGTTTTTT
J gene: TRBJ2-7; V gene: TRBV5-1; D gene: TRBD1; clone size: .; CDR3 protein: CASSLGDRYYEQYF; CDR3 DNA: TGCGCCAGCAGCTTGGGGGACAGATACTACGAGCAGTACTTC
J gene: TRBJ1-1; V gene: TRBV19; D gene: .; clone size: .; CDR3 protein: CASSITWGVGAEAFF; CDR3 DNA: TGTGCCAGTAGTATTACTTGGGGGGTCGGGGCTGAAGCTTTCTTT
J gene: TRBJ1-2; V gene: TRBV11-2; D gene: TRBD1; clone size: .; CDR3 protein: CASSRQGWLDGYTF; CDR3 DNA: TGTGCCAGCAGCCGACAGGGGTGGTTGGATGGCTACACCTTC
J gene: TRBJ2-3; V gene: TRBV3-1/TRBV3-2; D gene: TRBD2; clone size: once; CDR3 protein: CASSPRIAGTQYF; CDR3 DNA: TGTGCCAGCAGCCCACGAATAGCGGGTACGCAGTATTTT
J gene: TRBJ2-4; V gene: TRBV27; D gene: TRBD1; clone size: .; CDR3 protein: CASRDRVAKNIQYF; CDR3 DNA: TGTGCCAGCAGGGACAGGGTCGCCAAAAACATTCAGTACTTC
J gene: TRBJ1-5; V gene: TRBV18; D gene: TRBD1; clone size: .; CDR3 protein: CASSPTAPGQQHF; CDR3 DNA: TGTGCCAGCTCACCTACGGCTCCGGGACAGCAGCATTTT
J gene: TRBJ1-3; V gene: TRBV7-6; D gene: .; clone size: .; CDR3 protein: CASSLVEFSGNTIYF; CDR3 DNA: TGTGCCAGCAGCTTAGTTGAGTTCTCTGGAAACACCATATATTTT
J gene: TRBJ1-4; V gene: TRBV6-6; D gene: TRBD1; clone size: .; CDR3 protein: CASSYPPGGANEKLFF; CDR3 DNA: TGTGCCAGCAGTTACCCCCCAGGGGGTGCTAATGAAAAACTGTTTTTT
J gene: TRBJ1-6; V gene: TRBV6-2/TRBV6-3; D gene: TRBD1; clone size: .; CDR3 protein: CASSQGERSWNSPLHF; CDR3 DNA: TGTGCCAGCAGCCAGGGGGAGAGGTCGTGGAATTCACCCCTCCACTTT
J gene: TRBJ1-2; V gene: TRBV27; D gene: .; clone size: .; CDR3 protein: CASRMVPDTNYGYTF; CDR3 DNA: TGTGCCAGCAGGATGGTCCCGGACACTAACTATGGCTACACCTTC
J gene: TRBJ1-1; V gene: TRBV6-2/TRBV6-3; D gene: .; clone size: .; CDR3 protein: CASSNQGNTEAFF; CDR3 DNA: TGTGCCAGCAGTAACCAGGGGAACACTGAAGCTTTCTTT
J gene: TRBJ2-2; V gene: TRBV5-1; D gene: .; clone size: .; CDR3 protein: CASSFTLDPGWTGELFF; CDR3 DNA: TGCGCCAGCAGCTTCACCCTCGACCCCGGATGGACCGGGGAGCTGTTTTTT